The 15 T cell receptor beta chains reported below all come from one sample, sequenced in a study of blood T cells in healthy people across ages. PCR was performed a second time for about 7 to 11 cycles using a sample-barcoded 5' primer and a J-beta primer mix. TCRdb itself ran the 5' RACE reads through MiXCR, one entry per CDR3 protein. There are about 1.6 million distinct CDR3 sequences in the sample; about 31% occur only once, and about 10% lies in the top ten. Sequenced material: blood. All receptors come from a woman aged 25 to 39 in good health.

This clonotype was seen repeatedly, ten times or more. The chain combines TRBV28 with TRBJ1-1, with D perhaps matching TRBD1 (6 bases). V lost 6 bases and J 8 bases, leaving 10 bases between the germline ends. The V gene's germline CDR1 is MDHEN and CDR2 SYDVKM. CDR3 length: 11 residues. CDR3 loop: CASSSDREAFF. The CDR3 coding sequence is TGTGCCAGCAGCTCAGACAGGGAAGCTTTCTTT.

The J gene is TRBJ2-1, the V gene TRBV28; 7 bases map to TRBD2. With 1 base clipped from V and 5 bases from J, the junction kept 8 bases outside the gene matches. The CDR3 length is 16 residues. Germline CDR1 MDHEN, CDR2 SYDVKM. CDR3 bases: TGTGCCAGCAGTTTATTACCAGCGGGACGGAACAATGAGCAGTTCTTC. It is translated as CASSLLPAGRNNEQFF.

The rearrangement links TRBV30 to TRBJ2-3; TRBD2 matches at 9 bases. J lost 6 bases, V lost 4 bases, and 11 bases had no gene match. The CDR3 is 15 amino acids. CDR1 is GTSNPN and CDR2 is SVGIG in the germline V gene (reference sequence). The CDR3 reads CAWTSGTKYVDTQYF. In DNA, the CDR3 is TGTGCCTGGACTAGCGGGACTAAGTACGTGGATACGCAGTATTTT.

The rearrangement links TRBV20-1 to TRBJ2-1; 8 bases map to TRBD2. The CDR3 is 14 amino acids. Germline V gene lookup returns CDR1 DFQATT and CDR2 SNEGSKA (reference sequence). V lost 0 bases, J lost 8 bases, and 6 bases stayed unmatched. Here the CDR3 reads CSARDGTRGYEQFF. The CDR3 coding sequence is TGCAGTGCTAGAGACGGGACTAGAGGCTATGAGCAGTTCTTC.

The gene calls are TRBV20-1 and TRBJ2-7, with TRBD2 matching 10 bases. CDR1 and CDR2 from the germline V gene are DFQATT and SNEGSKA (reference sequence). V gave up 1 base and J gave up 3 bases; unmatched junction bases: 9. The CDR3 is made up of 16 amino acids. The CDR3 region has the DNA TGCAGTGCTAGAGGGCTAGCGGGAGTAAGTGGCTACGAGCAGTACTTC. Translated, it gives CSARGLAGVSGYEQYF.

J is TRBJ2-1 and V is TRBV6-1, with 7 bases fitting TRBD2. Germline CDR1 MNHNS, CDR2 SASEGT. V trimming: 7 bases; J trimming: 0 bases; junction bases outside the gene matches: 3. CDR3 length: 14 amino acids. The CDR3 loop reads CASMSGISYNEQFF. CDR3 nucleotides: TGTGCCAGCATGAGCGGGATCTCCTACAATGAGCAGTTCTTC.

This clonotype was seen only a few times. The rearrangement links TRBV7-8 to TRBJ2-5; possible D gene TRBD1, 5 bases. Germline values: CDR1 SGHVS, CDR2 FQNEAQ. The CDR3 is made up of 12 amino acids. CDR3 region: CAGAEYQETQYF. Here the CDR3 DNA reads TGTGCTGGGGCAGAGTACCAAGAGACCCAGTACTTC.

On this clonotype: A much larger clone lies one base from this, so it may be a read error. This sequence joins TRBV5-5 and TRBJ1-5, with D maybe TRBD1 (6 bases). The CDR3 consists of 15 residues. Germline CDR1 reads SGHKS; CDR2 reads YYEKEE (reference sequence). CDR3 loop: CASSLEGHSNRPQHF. DNA for the CDR3: TGTGCCAGCAGCTTGGAGGGACACTCCAATCGGCCCCAGCATTTT.

CDR3 amino acids: CASSLRGDFADTQYF. Here the CDR3 DNA reads TGTGCCAGCAGCTTAAGAGGGGACTTTGCAGATACGCAGTATTTT. The rearrangement joins TRBV7-3 to TRBJ2-3; TRBD2 might be the D (6 bases). V was cut by 1 base and J by 4 bases, with 12 bases left in between. Germline V gives CDR1 SGHTA, CDR2 FQGTGA. CDR3 size: 15 residues.

The chain employs TRBV6-5 and TRBJ2-7, with 7 bases fitting TRBD2. From germline, CDR1 is MNHEY and CDR2 SVGAGI. The junction had 12 bases not matched to a gene; V was cut back by 5 bases and J by 2 bases. CDR3 size: 16 residues. The CDR3 region is CASSRGEGVPTYEQYF. The CDR3 region has the DNA TGTGCCAGCAGTCGAGGGGAGGGAGTACCCACCTACGAGCAGTACTTC.

This clonotype was seen more than once but under ten times. V gene TRBV20-1 combines with J gene TRBJ2-7, with 10 nucleotides matching TRBD2. The CDR3 contains 16 residues. CDR1 is DFQATT and CDR2 is SNEGSKA in the germline V gene (reference sequence). V dropped 1 base and J dropped 2; count of bases not matched to a gene: 8. The CDR3 DNA sequence: TGCAGTGCTAGAGCGCCGGGACTAGCGAATCCCTACGAGCAGTACTTC. It yields the protein CSARAPGLANPYEQYF.

The CDR3 protein is CASRPLSYLAGGYTGELFF. For the CDR3, the DNA is TGTGCCAGCCGTCCACTAAGTTATTTAGCGGGAGGATACACCGGGGAGCTGTTTTTT. The J gene is TRBJ2-2, the V gene TRBV6-1, with 10 nucleotides matching TRBD2. Trimming cost V 8 bases and J 3 bases; bases outside gene matches: 18. Germline CDR1 reads MNHNS; CDR2 reads SASEGT. The CDR3 is 19 residues long.

V is TRBV20-1 and J is TRBJ2-7; D gene ambiguous. V dropped 3 bases and J dropped 7 bases, with 13 bases sitting between them. From germline, CDR1 is DFQATT and CDR2 SNEGSKA (reference sequence). The CDR3 runs 12 residues. CDR3 in amino acids: CSASPDMLEQYF. In nucleotides, the CDR3 is TGCAGTGCTAGCCCAGACATGCTGGAGCAGTACTTC.

The genes are TRBV20-1 and TRBJ2-3; D possibly corresponds to TRBD1 (6 bases). Germline V gene lookup returns CDR1 DFQATT and CDR2 SNEGSKA (reference sequence). This CDR3 region has 18 residues. Trimming stripped 3 bases from V and 3 bases from J, with 25 bases between. The CDR3 DNA is TGCAGTGCTAGGGGGCTCGGACAGTCGCCACTGTGGACAGATACGCAGTATTTT. This gives the protein CSARGLGQSPLWTDTQYF.

The rearrangement joins TRBV28 to TRBJ2-3, with 9 bases matching TRBD2. The CDR3 runs to 17 residues. V lost 8 bases, J lost 6 bases, and 18 bases stayed unmatched. Germline V gives CDR1 MDHEN, CDR2 SYDVKM. CDR3 residues: CASFSQRKNLAGDTQYF. As DNA, the CDR3 is TGTGCCAGCTTCTCCCAGAGAAAGAATCTAGCGGGGGATACGCAGTATTTT.